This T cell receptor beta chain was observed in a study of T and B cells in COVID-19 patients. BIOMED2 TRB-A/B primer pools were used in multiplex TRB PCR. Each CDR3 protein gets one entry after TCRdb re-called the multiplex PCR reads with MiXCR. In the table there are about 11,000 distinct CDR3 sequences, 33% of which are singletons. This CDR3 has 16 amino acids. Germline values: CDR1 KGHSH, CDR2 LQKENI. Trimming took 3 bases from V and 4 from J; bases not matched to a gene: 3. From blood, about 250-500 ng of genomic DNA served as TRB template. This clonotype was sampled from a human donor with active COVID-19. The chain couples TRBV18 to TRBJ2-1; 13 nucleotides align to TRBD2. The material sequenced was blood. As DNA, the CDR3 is TGTGCCAGCTCACCGAGACTAGCGGGGGGATACAATGAGCAGTTCTTC. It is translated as CASSPRLAGGYNEQFF.